This T cell receptor (beta chain) was observed in a study of shared clonotypes between healthy human individuals. Assay used: immunoSEQ multiplex PCR; TCRdb lists only in-frame clones, some missing. The sample consists of about 1.1 million clones, 70% to 85% of them appearing once. This clone has at least ten counts. Its antigen is unidentified. The same CDR3 also results from other DNA sequences found in this sample. Study-wide results and limits: Represented diversity (both genetic and exposure-history) was limited by the small number of donors. Non-shared clonotypes displayed generation probabilities falling below those of clonotypes present in all four donors.

Germline CDR1 reads SGHTA; CDR2 reads FQGNSA. The CDR3 contains 14 residues. The junction had 3 bases not matched to a gene; V was cut back by 3 bases and J by 3 bases. The chain carries TRBV7-2 and TRBJ2-3; 7 nucleotides agree with TRBD2. The TCR comes from a young man in good health. Some clones in this sample may be carry-over from other donors' samples. Material for sequencing was memory CD4+ T cells from PBMCs. The subset: CD45RA-negative fraction. CDR3: CASSLGGRTDTQYF. The CDR3 bases are TGTGCCAGCAGCTTGGGAGGGAGGACAGATACGCAGTATTTT.